Each of the 7 T cell receptor beta chains below was sequenced from the same sample in a study of brain T cells in children with intractable seizures. Documented time point: blood from clinic visit 5 months post-surgery; TSC patient then seizure free. Some clones are missing from TCRdb's copy, which holds only in-frame ones; the method was immunoSEQ multiplex PCR. The table lists about 320,000 clones, over 85% of them singletons. The sequences come from peripheral blood, collected 4 to 6 months after surgery. The receptors shown here come from a boy in the first two years of life with tuberous sclerosis and intractable seizures.

CDR3 sequence reads: CATSDPGSNYGYTF. Written as DNA, the CDR3 is TGTGCCACCAGTGATCCCGGGTCCAACTATGGCTACACCTTC. This rearrangement joins TRBV24-1 to TRBJ1-2, with no clear D. Trimming took off 3 bases at V and 2 bases at J, with 9 bases between the two ends. Per the germline V gene, CDR1 is KGHDR and CDR2 is SFDVKD. The CDR3 has 14 amino acids.

This clone has just one count. This chain joins TRBV3-1 (or the pseudogene TRBV3-2) and TRBJ1-5, with 8 bases identical to TRBD1. J gave up 1 base and V 1 base, and 6 bases lay outside the gene matches. The CDR3 consists of 17 residues. Germline V gene lookup returns CDR1 LGHDT and CDR2 YNNKEL (reference sequence). The CDR3 DNA is TGTGCCAGCAGCCAAGGATCAGGGGGCGAGAGCAATCAGCCCCAGCATTTT. It is translated as CASSQGSGGESNQPQHF.

This clone was seen only a few times. The rearrangement uses TRBV11-2 and TRBJ1-2; 8 bases fit TRBD1. V lost 4 bases to trimming and J lost 0 bases; unmatched junction nucleotides: 10. The CDR3 loop spans 17 amino acids. The germline V gene encodes CDR1 SGHAT and CDR2 FQNNGV. Here the CDR3 DNA reads TGTGCCAGCAGCTCCATGCGGGACAGGAGCCCTAACTATGGCTACACCTTC. It specifies CASSSMRDRSPNYGYTF.

The V call is TRBV18, the J call TRBJ2-7; 7 nucleotides agree with TRBD2. In germline, CDR1 is KGHSH, CDR2 LQKENI. The CDR3 has 15 amino acids. The junction had 7 bases not matched to a gene; V was cut back by 5 bases and J by 0 bases. The CDR3 loop reads CASSLAGLSSYEQYF. As DNA, the CDR3 is TGTGCCAGCTCATTAGCGGGCCTGAGCTCCTACGAGCAGTACTTC.

The J gene is TRBJ2-3, the V gene TRBV7-2, with D perhaps TRBD2 (7 bases). Germline lookup yields CDR1 SGHTA and CDR2 FQGNSA. The CDR3 consists of 14 residues. Trimming pared 4 bases from V and 2 bases from J, leaving 10 bases between. The CDR3 reads CASSWGGSTDTQYF. The CDR3 coding sequence is TGTGCCAGCAGCTGGGGGGGCTCCACAGATACGCAGTATTTT.

The rearrangement joins TRBV6-5 to TRBJ2-5, with D tentatively TRBD2 (5 bases). CDR1 is MNHEY and CDR2 is SVGAGI in the germline V gene. V shed 3 bases and J shed 7 bases, with 21 bases lying between them. The CDR3 covers 16 residues. The CDR3, as DNA: TGTGCCAGCAGTTATACGAGCCGGGAAAACCGAGGGACCCAGTACTTC. It specifies CASSYTSRENRGTQYF.

This clone has only one observation. Here the CDR3 reads CASNKGGPGEQYF. The DNA of the CDR3 is TGTGCCAGTAACAAAGGGGGGCCGGGCGAGCAGTACTTC. This rearrangement joins TRBV19 to TRBJ2-7, with D perhaps matching TRBD1 or TRBD2 (6 bases each). V lost 7 bases to trimming and J lost 6 bases, with 16 bases between them. There are 13 residues in the CDR3. Germline V CDR1 and CDR2: LNHDA, SQIVND (reference sequence).